Each of the 16 T cell receptor beta chains below was sequenced from the same sample in a study of T-cell reconstitution after alpha-beta-depleted transplantation in children. The TCRbeta library was prepared with unique molecular identifiers. TCRdb recomputed calls from the PCR reads with MiXCR, one row per CDR3 protein. This repertoire shows about a million distinct CDR3 sequences, 25% to 35% found once; its top ten account for approximately 30%. Source: PBMCs, mostly from graft donor cells, taken 360 days after TCRalphabeta/CD19-depleted stem cell transplant. Source of these receptors: a boy under three years old who had a stem cell transplant for SCID, so the T cells may come from the graft donor.

The rearrangement uses TRBV27 and TRBJ2-5, with TRBD1 as a possible D gene (5 bases). V lost 7 bases to trimming and J lost 4 bases, with 22 bases between them. Germline lookup yields CDR1 MNHEY and CDR2 SMNVEV (reference sequence). The length of the CDR3 is 16 residues. The CDR3 DNA is TGTGCCAGCATGGCTCGCGTACAGGACCGGACAGAGACCCAGTACTTC. Translation gives CASMARVQDRTETQYF.

The chain couples TRBV10-3 to TRBJ1-1; D may be TRBD1 (5 bases). CDR3 size: 12 residues. With 2 bases removed from V and 9 bases from J, the gap between germline ends came to 10 bases. Germline CDR1 reads ENHRY; CDR2 reads SYGVKD. CDR3 region: CAISEQGEQAFF. The CDR3 DNA is TGTGCCATCAGTGAGCAAGGGGAGCAAGCTTTCTTT.

The chain is built from TRBV6-1 and TRBJ2-5; TRBD1 matches 10 bases. J lost 6 bases, V lost 4 bases, and 5 bases had no gene match. CDR1 and CDR2 from the germline V gene are MNHNS and SASEGT. CDR3 length: 14 residues. CDR3 bases: TGTGCCAGCAGTGCCGGACAGGGGGGGAAGACCCAGTACTTC. It is translated as CASSAGQGGKTQYF.

A few counts support this clonotype. The chain recombines TRBV12-3 or TRBV12-4 with TRBJ2-5; 11 bases are shared with TRBD2. CDR3 length: 16 residues. The trim removed 3 bases at V and 2 bases at J, leaving 5 bases unmatched. The CDR3 sequence: CASSFDTSGGQETQYF. DNA for the CDR3: TGTGCCAGCAGTTTCGATACTAGCGGGGGACAAGAGACCCAGTACTTC.

This clonotype appeared once. The V call is TRBV6-1, the J call TRBJ2-3; D perhaps matches TRBD2 (6 bases). V lost 4 bases and J lost 8, with 16 bases in between. Germline values: CDR1 MNHNS, CDR2 SASEGT. This CDR3 spans 14 amino acids. CDR3 sequence (DNA): TGTGCCAGCAGTGCCACGTACAGAGCGGGTACGCAGTATTTT. Amino acids: CASSATYRAGTQYF.

DNA for the CDR3: TGTGCCACCAGTGATCCCCGCGGGGGAACCACAGATACGCAGTATTTT. Encoded protein: CATSDPRGGTTDTQYF. The gene calls are TRBV24-1 and TRBJ2-3; 7 bases are shared with TRBD2. Germline V lookup: CDR1 KGHDR, CDR2 SFDVKD. The CDR3 sequence is 16 residues long. The trim removed 3 bases at V and 2 bases at J, leaving 7 bases unmatched.

This clonotype appeared many times. The rearrangement uses TRBV12-3 or TRBV12-4 and TRBJ1-1; TRBD1 agrees at 8 bases. Trimming at V came to 6 bases and at J to 3 bases, leaving 9 bases not matched to a gene. This CDR3 is built from 15 residues. CDR3 protein: CASRGQGMRYTEAFF. The CDR3 bases are TGTGCCAGCAGAGGACAGGGTATGCGGTACACTGAAGCTTTCTTT.

This clonotype was counted between two and nine times. The CDR3 region is CAWSLAGGYEQYF. As DNA, the CDR3 is TGTGCCTGGAGTCTAGCGGGGGGCTACGAGCAGTACTTC. The chain employs TRBV30 and TRBJ2-7; 11 positions match TRBD2. V lost 2 bases to trimming and J lost 3 bases; unmatched junction nucleotides: 0. Germline assignment: CDR1 GTSNPN and CDR2 SVGIG (reference sequence). The CDR3 length is 13 residues.

The chain employs TRBV5-6 and TRBJ1-2; tentative D call: TRBD1 (6 bases). Trimming stripped 0 bases from V and 5 bases from J, with 17 bases between. Germline-derived CDR1 and CDR2 are SGHDT and YYEEEE. The CDR3 extends over 16 amino acids. This CDR3 is CASSLGMIRGPYGYTF. DNA for the CDR3: TGTGCCAGCAGCTTGGGCATGATCAGGGGCCCGTATGGCTACACCTTC.

The rearrangement uses TRBV6-2 or TRBV6-3 and TRBJ1-5; tentatively, D is TRBD1 (6 bases). The CDR3 is 15 amino acids. The germline V and J ends were trimmed by 6 bases and 9 bases, with 21 bases remaining between them. Germline V lookup: CDR1 MNHEY, CDR2 SVGEGT. The CDR3 nucleotides read TGTGCCAGCAGCCTGGGACACGGGGGCCCGGGGCCCCAGCATTTT. Translated, it gives CASSLGHGGPGPQHF.

The rearrangement joins TRBV24-1 to TRBJ1-1, with 7 bases that match TRBD1. The CDR3 extends over 15 amino acids. After removal of 7 bases from V and 0 bases from J, the junction contained 7 bases not matched to a gene. Looked up from germline, CDR1 is KGHDR and CDR2 is SFDVKD. CDR3 region: CATRRTGDMNTEAFF. As DNA, the CDR3 is TGTGCCACCAGGAGGACAGGTGATATGAACACTGAAGCTTTCTTT.

As to this clonotype: This is likely a read error, given that the CDR3 carries no conserved phenylalanine or tryptophan at its end. The chain is built from TRBV7-6 and TRBJ2-1, with a possible D match to TRBD2 (6 bases). This CDR3 contains 16 residues. Germline-derived CDR1 and CDR2 are SGHVS and FNYEAQ. Trimming stripped 4 bases from V and 0 bases from J, with 13 bases between. The CDR3 coding sequence is TGTGCCAGCAGCTCCGTGGCGGGGCTCTCCTACAATGAGCAGTTCCTC. Residues: CASSSVAGLSYNEQFL.

The rearrangement uses TRBV20-1 and TRBJ2-1; no clear D gene. Trimming took off 0 bases at V and 8 bases at J, with 5 bases between the two ends. The CDR3 runs 11 residues. Looked up from germline, CDR1 is DFQATT and CDR2 is SNEGSKA (reference sequence). The CDR3 DNA reads as TGCAGTGCTAGAGATCGTGATGAGCAGTTCTTC. Its protein product is CSARDRDEQFF.

The V gene is TRBV20-1, the J gene TRBJ2-5; D is possibly TRBD1 (6 bases). Germline CDR1 and CDR2: DFQATT and SNEGSKA (reference sequence). The germline V and J ends were trimmed by 4 bases and 2 bases, with 11 bases remaining between them. CDR3 length: 13 residues. This chain's CDR3 is CSAKWGQQETQYF. CDR3 sequence (DNA): TGCAGTGCTAAGTGGGGACAACAAGAGACCCAGTACTTC.

Turning to this clonotype: An end of the junction differs from the germline gene, which may be a read error. The V call is TRBV5-1, the J call TRBJ1-1, with TRBD1 matching over 8 bases. The CDR3 totals 17 residues. The germline CDR1 and CDR2 sequences are SGHRS and YFSETQ. This chain's CDR3 is CASSASRTGLMGTESFF. The CDR3, as DNA: TGCGCCAGCAGCGCCTCACGGACAGGGTTAATGGGCACTGAATCTTTCTTT.

This clonotype has only one observation. The V call is TRBV20-1, the J call TRBJ1-6; D not certain. Trimming removed 0 bases from V and 8 bases from J, with 8 bases in between. CDR3 size: 13 residues. Germline V gene data show CDR1 as DFQATT and CDR2 as SNEGSKA (reference sequence). For the CDR3, the DNA is TGCAGTGCTAGAGATGATTTTGATTCACCCCTCCACTTT. Its protein is CSARDDFDSPLHF.